Listed below are T cell receptor beta chains from one sample, sequenced in a study of T cells in Graves' hyperthyroidism and ophthalmopathy. MiXCR was run by TCRdb on the multiplex PCR reads, yielding one entry per CDR3 protein. Of a few hundred thousand distinct CDR3 sequences listed, under 25% are singletons. Sequencing was performed on blood. These receptors were obtained from a woman aged 45-65 years with Graves' hyperthyroidism. Each CDR3 is given without its conserved first and last residue. A D gene is named only where the DNA matches it firmly. Not every row has a clone size; where given, it reads once, few, many or a size class.

CDR3,J,size,V,D,length
ASNPGQGVRSPLH,TRBJ1-6,few,TRBV27,TRBD1,13
ASSPVSGSLYGYT,TRBJ1-2,.,TRBV28,.,13
ASSTSVAGGNYGYT,TRBJ1-2,many,TRBV2,TRBD1,14
ASSSGQGAPEAF,TRBJ1-1,many,TRBV5-1,TRBD1,12
ASSLRPLAGRTDTQY,TRBJ2-3,.,TRBV12-3/TRBV12-4,TRBD2,15
ASRLGEAGNTIY,TRBJ1-3,.,TRBV28,.,12
ASSLDRVEAF,TRBJ1-1,.,TRBV5-4,TRBD1,10
ASSSNPISSTDTQY,TRBJ2-3,many,TRBV11-2,.,14
ASSLRLHSYEQY,TRBJ2-7,few,TRBV4-2,.,12
ASSSSGRGRGHYGYT,TRBJ1-2,.,TRBV7-9,.,15
ASSGGQGRSEQF,TRBJ2-1,many,TRBV2,TRBD1,12
ASSLETGRSPLH,TRBJ1-6,many,TRBV5-1,.,12
SVEDQNNHYEQY,TRBJ2-7,few,TRBV29-1,.,12
ASSALSGGSTDTQY,TRBJ2-3,.,TRBV6-1,TRBD2,14
ASGSPGQGDYGYT,TRBJ1-2,.,TRBV12-5,TRBD1,13
ASSQGGTGAYNTEAF,TRBJ1-1,many,TRBV11-3,TRBD1,15
SASPPGAGVKLF,TRBJ1-4,few,TRBV20-1,.,12
ASSENRGRGETQY,TRBJ2-5,many,TRBV6-1,TRBD1,13
SVVNGGVYGYT,TRBJ1-2,few,TRBV29-1,.,11
ASIFLNTEAF,TRBJ1-1,many,TRBV2,.,10
ASSPRDRGGYT,TRBJ1-2,.,TRBV6-1,TRBD1,11
ASSYLGQGNYEQY,TRBJ2-7,few,TRBV7-2,TRBD1,13
ASSGGTRDEQF,TRBJ2-1,many,TRBV7-6,.,11
ASSPPGRGKNIQY,TRBJ2-4,.,TRBV28,TRBD1,13
ASSSHPDRIKQY,TRBJ2-3,.,TRBV27,.,12
ASSDSVTGGYNEQF,TRBJ2-1,.,TRBV6-4,.,14
ASSLLNYGYT,TRBJ1-2,many,TRBV28,.,10
ASTLTGPDTQY,TRBJ2-3,many,TRBV11-2,.,11
SVGSQGYTEAF,TRBJ1-1,many,TRBV29-1,.,11
SASSAASPQQETQY,TRBJ2-5,.,TRBV20-1,.,14
AWSPGGSIGGYT,TRBJ1-2,many,TRBV30,.,12
ASSRLAGPLQETQY,TRBJ2-5,many,TRBV6-2/TRBV6-3,TRBD2,14
SGREDRLNTEAF,TRBJ1-1,many,TRBV20-1,.,12
ASSLELAGGTEQF,TRBJ2-1,many,TRBV28,TRBD2,13
ATTEGPYNEQF,TRBJ2-1,many,TRBV24-1,.,11
SARLAGGRYEQY,TRBJ2-7,.,TRBV20-1,TRBD2,12
ASRGSVRGRAETQY,TRBJ2-5,few,TRBV28,.,14
ASTSRASGAYEQY,TRBJ2-7,many,TRBV11-2,TRBD2,13
ACGRRHQETQY,TRBJ2-5,.,TRBV7-2,.,11
ASSFGQGAAEAF,TRBJ1-1,few,TRBV5-1,TRBD1,12
SARDLGTSGGSSYNEQF,TRBJ2-1,many,TRBV20-1,TRBD2,17
ASSRTPGDTGNTIY,TRBJ1-3,many,TRBV7-3,.,14
ASSPTGSNYGYT,TRBJ1-2,many,TRBV7-8,TRBD1,12
ASSLVPGRETQY,TRBJ2-5,.,TRBV7-8,.,12
ASSLGQVNQPQH,TRBJ1-5,many,TRBV28,TRBD1,12
ATSEGTGYNQPQH,TRBJ1-5,.,TRBV15,TRBD1,13
ASAKVGQGGDTQY,TRBJ2-3,.,TRBV6-1,TRBD1,13
ASSYVGPLVSGELF,TRBJ2-2,many,TRBV11-1,.,14
ASRPSGRKETQY,TRBJ2-5,.,TRBV6-1,TRBD2,12
SSSARMNIEAF,TRBJ1-1,.,TRBV6-2/TRBV6-3,.,11
ASSLFQGRRPQH,TRBJ1-5,.,TRBV28,.,12
ASSYSTSPASGANVLT,TRBJ2-6,many,TRBV6-5,TRBD2,16
ASTPGGRDGYT,TRBJ1-2,few,TRBV28,.,11
ASSQGGRADTQY,TRBJ2-3,many,TRBV3-1,.,12
ASSEAGLAGSNEQF,TRBJ2-1,few,TRBV6-1,TRBD2,14